A few counts support the clone carrying this T cell receptor beta chain. A second PCR of roughly 7 to 11 cycles used a sample-barcoded 5' primer and a J-beta primer mix. Each cDNA was tagged by a template-switch adaptor containing 12 random nucleotides. Via MiXCR, TCRdb re-called the 5' RACE reads, giving one row per CDR3 protein. The sample carries about 640,000 distinct CDR3 sequences, roughly three fifths recorded once. This sample is drawn from a study of blood T cells in healthy people across ages. Trimming removed 1 base from V and 2 bases from J, with 8 bases in between. This CDR3 region has 14 residues. The germline gives CDR1 MGHRA, CDR2 YSYEKL.

Input material: blood. This sequence joins TRBV4-1 and TRBJ2-5, with unresolved D. This clonotype originated in a man aged 55 to 69 in good health. The CDR3, as DNA: TGCGCCAGCAGCCAAGGGTACTCGCAAGAGACCCAGTACTTC. This translates into CASSQGYSQETQYF.